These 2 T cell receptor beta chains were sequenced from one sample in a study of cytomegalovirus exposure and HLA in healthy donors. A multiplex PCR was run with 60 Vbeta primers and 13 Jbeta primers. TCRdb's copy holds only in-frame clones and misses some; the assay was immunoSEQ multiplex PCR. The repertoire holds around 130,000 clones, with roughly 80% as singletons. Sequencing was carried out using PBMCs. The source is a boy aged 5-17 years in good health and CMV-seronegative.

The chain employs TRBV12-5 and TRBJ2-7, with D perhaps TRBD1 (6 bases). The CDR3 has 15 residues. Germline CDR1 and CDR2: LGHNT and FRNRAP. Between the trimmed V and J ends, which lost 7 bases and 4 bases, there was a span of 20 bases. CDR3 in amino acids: CASASGASLPYEQYF. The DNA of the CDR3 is TGTGCTAGTGCGTCAGGGGCCTCCCTTCCTTACGAGCAGTACTTC.

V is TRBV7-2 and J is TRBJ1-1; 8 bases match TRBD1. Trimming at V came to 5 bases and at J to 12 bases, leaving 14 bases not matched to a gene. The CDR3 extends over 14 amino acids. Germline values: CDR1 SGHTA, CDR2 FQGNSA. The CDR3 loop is CASSVAGTGLRTFF. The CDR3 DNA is TGTGCCAGCAGCGTCGCCGGGACAGGCCTAAGGACTTTCTTT.